The rows below give T cell receptor beta chains drawn from one sample of a study of CD8 T cells in ankylosing spondylitis. TCRdb used MiXCR to reprocess the 5' RACE reads, holding one entry per CDR3 protein. The data show 310,000 or so distinct CDR3 sequences, around 20% seen once. The sample consisted of blood, either unsorted or a sorted T cell fraction (not recorded which). The receptor source for this set is a male donor with ankylosing spondylitis or in good health (not recorded which). The CDR3 runs from the conserved cysteine through the conserved F or W. The D gene is left open where the match is weak. Clone size appears in some rows only: once, few, many, or a class for an expanded clone.

CDR3,DNA,size,J,V,D
CASSQISAMTGTSGSVYDTQYF,TGTGCCAGCAGCCAGATCTCAGCCATGACCGGTACTAGCGGCAGTGTGTATGATACGCAGTATTTT,few,TRBJ2-3,TRBV3-1,TRBD2
CASSFQGPRNEQFF,TGCGCCAGCAGCTTTCAGGGACCACGCAATGAGCAGTTCTTC,many,TRBJ2-1,TRBV5-1,NA
CASSPGTSGRKGHEQFF,TGTGCCAGCAGTCCCGGGACTAGCGGGAGAAAGGGACATGAGCAGTTCTTC,NA,TRBJ2-1,TRBV12-3/TRBV12-4,TRBD2
CSASTIGQQETQYF,TGCAGTGCTAGTACCATCGGACAGCAAGAGACCCAGTACTTC,NA,TRBJ2-5,TRBV20-1,NA
CASSEDRGSDQPQHF,TGTGCCAGCAGTGAGGACAGGGGATCGGATCAGCCCCAGCATTTT,NA,TRBJ1-5,TRBV2,TRBD1
CASSRPGQGNTGELFF,TGTGCCAGCAGTCGGCCGGGACAGGGTAACACCGGGGAGCTGTTTTTT,NA,TRBJ2-2,TRBV12-3/TRBV12-4,TRBD1
CSARGVGPGEAFF,TGCAGTGCTAGAGGGGTAGGCCCCGGGGAAGCTTTCTTT,NA,TRBJ1-1,TRBV20-1,NA
CSAISGSSGNNEQFF,TGCAGTGCCATAAGCGGTTCTAGCGGGAACAATGAGCAGTTCTTC,NA,TRBJ2-1,TRBV20-1,TRBD2
CASSQGILGGRSTDTQYF,TGTGCCAGCAGCCAAGGAATTCTTGGCGGGAGGAGCACAGATACGCAGTATTTT,NA,TRBJ2-3,TRBV4-2,TRBD2
CSADPRGAKNIQYF,TGCAGTGCGGACCCCAGGGGAGCCAAAAACATTCAGTACTTC,NA,TRBJ2-4,TRBV20-1,NA
CSVARTSSSTGELFF,TGCAGCGTTGCCCGGACTAGCTCCTCTACCGGGGAGCTGTTTTTT,few,TRBJ2-2,TRBV29-1,TRBD2
CATSDVRGVEKLFF,TGTGCCACCAGTGATGTTAGAGGTGTTGAAAAACTGTTTTTT,NA,TRBJ1-4,TRBV24-1,NA
CASSRGLDTEAFF,TGTGCCAGCAGTCGGGGGTTGGACACTGAAGCTTTCTTT,NA,TRBJ1-1,TRBV6-4,NA
CASSLADPNTGELFF,TGTGCCAGCAGTTTAGCGGACCCGAACACCGGGGAGCTGTTTTTT,NA,TRBJ2-2,TRBV12-3/TRBV12-4,NA
CASSPTSGRGRGSTDTQYF,TGTGCCAGCAGCCCAACTAGCGGGAGAGGGAGGGGGAGCACAGATACGCAGTATTTT,few,TRBJ2-3,TRBV2,TRBD2
CAIRTGGRTGELFF,TGTGCCATCAGGACAGGGGGCCGGACCGGGGAGCTGTTTTTT,few,TRBJ2-2,TRBV10-3,TRBD1
CASSVDQRGGAGYTF,TGTGCCAGCAGCGTAGATCAGCGAGGGGGCGCGGGCTACACCTTC,NA,TRBJ1-2,TRBV9,TRBD1
CATSEERGGETQYF,TGTGCCACCAGTGAAGAGCGGGGTGGGGAGACCCAGTACTTC,many,TRBJ2-5,TRBV24-1,TRBD2
CSARDNLAGGRETQYF,TGCAGTGCTAGAGATAATCTAGCGGGGGGGCGAGAGACCCAGTACTTC,few,TRBJ2-5,TRBV20-1,TRBD2
CASSPNGDTQYF,TGTGCCAGCAGCCCAAACGGGGATACGCAGTATTTT,NA,TRBJ2-3,TRBV7-8,NA
CSASTRGNSPLHF,TGCAGTGCTAGTACCAGGGGTAATTCACCCCTCCACTTT,few,TRBJ1-6,TRBV20-1,NA
CASSLRSSPHEQFF,TGTGCCAGCAGCTTAAGGTCCAGTCCCCATGAGCAGTTCTTC,few,TRBJ2-1,TRBV7-9,NA
CSAPLAGATDTQYF,TGCAGTGCACCGCTAGCGGGAGCCACAGATACGCAGTATTTT,few,TRBJ2-3,TRBV20-1,TRBD2
CASSLAGRDNEKLFF,TGCGCCAGCAGCTTGGCCGGGCGGGATAATGAAAAACTGTTTTTT,NA,TRBJ1-4,TRBV5-1,NA
CASRRGDTKETQYF,TGCGCCAGCAGACGGGGGGATACCAAGGAGACCCAGTACTTC,NA,TRBJ2-5,TRBV5-1,TRBD2
CASSLDPRAQFF,TGTGCCAGCAGCTTAGATCCCAGGGCCCAGTTCTTC,many,TRBJ2-1,TRBV11-2,NA